Below are 29 T cell receptor beta chains sequenced from a single sample in a study of molecular identifiers for immune sequencing clone quantification. TCRdb called the PCR reads again in MiXCR, with one record for every CDR3 protein. Here the sample spans some 320,000 distinct CDR3 sequences, roughly 24% being singletons. The sequencing input was naive CD8+ T cells from blood, with Jurkat cell RNA spiked in. The subset denotes: FACS-sorted CD8+CD4-CCR7+CD45RA+ naive T cells. The receptors here all came from a human donor in good health. Some libraries in this study had Jurkat cell RNA spiked in.

About this clonotype itself: One junction end does not reproduce the germline sequence, and a read error may be involved. The V call is TRBV29-1, the J call TRBJ2-5; TRBD1 matches 9 bases. CDR1 and CDR2 (germline): SQVTM, ANQGSEA. This CDR3 contains 15 residues. CDR3 in DNA: TGCAGCGTTTTAGCCGGGACAGGGTTTGGGGTGACCCAGTGCTTC. Amino acids: CSVLAGTGFGVTQCF.

V and J are TRBV19 and TRBJ1-5; no definite D call. The length of the CDR3 is 15 residues. Deletions cut 1 base from V and 0 bases from J, with 7 bases between. Germline V gene data show CDR1 as LNHDA and CDR2 as SQIVND (reference sequence). This chain's CDR3 is CASSIVGVSNQPQHF. DNA for the CDR3: TGTGCCAGTAGTATAGTGGGAGTTAGCAATCAGCCCCAGCATTTT.

This sequence joins TRBV3-1 and TRBJ1-6, with no clear D. The CDR3 length is 17 residues. From germline, CDR1 is LGHDT and CDR2 YNNKEL (reference sequence). V gave up 1 base and J gave up 6 bases, with 16 bases separating them. The CDR3 DNA is TGTGCCAGCAGCCAAGTGGGCGCGCGAGGTGGTAATTCACCCCTCCACTTT. Its translation: CASSQVGARGGNSPLHF.

This clonotype was seen repeatedly, ten times or more. The CDR3 spells CASSPGGGSYNEQFF. CDR3 nucleotides: TGCGCCAGCAGCCCCGGGGGAGGAAGCTACAATGAGCAGTTCTTC. The chain employs TRBV4-3 and TRBJ2-1, with a possible D match to TRBD2 (6 bases). CDR1 and CDR2 from the germline V gene are LGHNA and YSLEER. The CDR3 spans 15 residues. Trimming removed 4 bases from V and 3 bases from J, with 13 bases in between.

There are a few counts of this clonotype. The chain has TRBV5-3 and TRBJ2-7, with TRBD2 as a possible D gene (6 bases). TRBV5-3 is classed as an ORF, of uncertain function. CDR3 length equals 13 residues. Trimming took 10 bases from V and 5 from J, leaving 19 bases between them. The CDR3 region is CAGSFGGSDEQYF. DNA of the CDR3: TGTGCCGGCAGCTTCGGGGGTTCCGACGAGCAGTACTTC.

This clonotype was detected ten times or more. DNA for the CDR3: TGTGCCAGCAGCCCCACAACTAATGAAAAACTGTTTTTT. This sequence encodes CASSPTTNEKLFF. The rearrangement uses TRBV9 and TRBJ1-4; D remains unclear. The CDR3 loop spans 13 amino acids. Deletions cut 4 bases from V and 0 bases from J, with 4 bases between. Per germline, CDR1 SGDLS and CDR2 YYNGEE.

This clonotype occurred many times. J is TRBJ2-3 and V is TRBV12-3 or TRBV12-4; no reliable D call. The V and J ends lost 2 bases and 1 base respectively, with 13 bases between them. This CDR3 is 16 amino acids long. The CDR3 is CASSLFSTPGTDTQYF. CDR3 coding DNA: TGTGCCAGCAGTTTATTTTCGACACCCGGCACAGATACGCAGTATTTT.

Remarks on this clonotype: The conserved phenylalanine or tryptophan normally closing the CDR3 is absent here, so this likely arose from a read error. The chain links TRBV4-2 to TRBJ1-1; maybe TRBD1 (6 bases). Deletions cut 0 bases from V and 0 bases from J, with 17 bases between. This CDR3 contains 18 residues. Germline CDR1 LGHNA, CDR2 YNFKEQ. CDR3 nucleotides: TGTGCCAGCAGCCAAGACCGGCTCGGAGGACAGCTGAACACTGAAGCTTTCATT. Protein product: CASSQDRLGGQLNTEAFI.

A remark on this clonotype: This may come from a read error, since a much larger clone is one base off. The chain's CDR3 is CASSWDSAYNERFF. The CDR3 DNA reads TGCGCCAGCAGCTGGGACAGCGCCTACAATGAGCGGTTCTTC. This rearrangement joins TRBV5-1 to TRBJ2-1; 7 nucleotides agree with TRBD1. The CDR3 runs to 14 residues. Germline CDR1 SGHRS, CDR2 YFSETQ.

Ten or more counts support this clonotype. This chain uses TRBV7-9 with TRBJ2-7, with D tentatively TRBD1 (6 bases). CDR3 length: 15 amino acids. Germline lookup yields CDR1 SEHNR and CDR2 FQNEAQ (reference sequence). V was pared by 5 bases and J by 5 bases, with 19 bases between. In nucleotides, the CDR3 is TGTGCCAGCAGCCTCGGAGACAGGCTTGTAAACGAGCAGTACTTC. This gives the protein CASSLGDRLVNEQYF.

This clonotype was counted between two and nine times. The V gene is TRBV6-2 or TRBV6-3, the J gene TRBJ2-1; D is perhaps TRBD1 (5 bases). The germline V gene encodes CDR1 MNHEY and CDR2 SVGEGT. Trimming shortened V by 7 bases and J by 3 bases, and 10 bases separated the two germline ends. This CDR3 has 13 residues. The CDR3 is CASTQGIYNEQFF. The CDR3 DNA is TGTGCCAGCACCCAGGGTATCTACAATGAGCAGTTCTTC.

This clonotype occurred many times. The chain combines TRBV11-2 with TRBJ2-3; 9 positions agree with TRBD1. Germline CDR1 SGHAT, CDR2 FQNNGV. V lost 5 bases and J lost 3; bases outside the gene matches: 3. This CDR3 region has 14 residues. CDR3 sequence: CASSQGQGTDTQYF. CDR3 nucleotide sequence: TGTGCCAGCAGCCAAGGACAGGGGACAGATACGCAGTATTTT.

This clonotype has more than one count but fewer than ten. The rearrangement links TRBV27 to TRBJ2-6, with 9 nucleotides matching TRBD1. CDR3 size: 19 residues. With V trimmed by 2 bases and J by 0 bases, 8 bases remained unmatched. Germline V gene sequence: CDR1 MNHEY, CDR2 SMNVEV (reference sequence). CDR3 sequence: CASSLTGTGKSSGANVLTF. DNA of the CDR3: TGTGCCAGCAGTTTAACGGGGACAGGGAAAAGCTCTGGGGCCAACGTCCTGACTTTC.

This clonotype was seen at least ten times. The rearrangement joins TRBV9 to TRBJ2-5; D call uncertain. Germline V gene lookup returns CDR1 SGDLS and CDR2 YYNGEE. The CDR3 extends over 14 amino acids. Trimming took 3 bases from V and 2 from J, leaving 11 bases between them. The CDR3 is CASSAPSLQETQYF. In nucleotides, the CDR3 is TGTGCCAGCAGCGCCCCAAGCCTACAAGAGACCCAGTACTTC.

V usage is TRBV7-3 and J usage is TRBJ2-1; D is perhaps TRBD1 (6 bases). The V and J ends lost 5 bases and 8 bases respectively, with 19 bases between them. This CDR3 has 15 residues. Germline V gives CDR1 SGHTA, CDR2 FQGTGA. The CDR3 is CASSIPAGAGDEQFF. The DNA of the CDR3 is TGTGCCAGCAGCATACCGGCAGGGGCGGGCGATGAGCAGTTCTTC.

This clonotype was seen just once. One end of the junction is discordant with germline, which a read error may explain. V gene TRBV19 combines with J gene TRBJ2-7; D is ambiguous. The CDR3 sequence is 13 residues long. Germline V gives CDR1 LNHDA, CDR2 SQIVND (reference sequence). This CDR3 is CAISIRPAYEQYF. The CDR3 nucleotides are TGTGCCATTAGTATTCGCCCAGCCTACGAGCAGTACTTC.

As concerns this clonotype: The germline gene is not matched at one end of the junction; a read error may be the cause. The chain joins TRBV4-3 to TRBJ1-5, with D hard to call. The germline CDR1 and CDR2 sequences are LGHNA and YSLEER. The CDR3 loop spans 14 amino acids. DNA for the CDR3: TGCGCCAGCCGCCTGTCTTGGGGAAACCAGCCCCCGCATTTT. Translated: CASRLSWGNQPPHF.

In this sample, this clonotype turned up once. A much more abundant neighbour one base away suggests this may be a read error. The chain carries TRBV14 and TRBJ2-2; 9 nucleotides match TRBD1. CDR1 and CDR2 from the germline V gene are SGHDN and FVKESK. This CDR3 has 14 amino acids. Unmatched junction bases numbered 6, after V lost 6 bases and J lost 7 bases. The CDR3 DNA reads TGTGCCAGCAGGCGGACAGGGGAGGTCGGGGAGCTGTTTTTT. Translated, it gives CASRRTGEVGELFF.

This clonotype was counted a few times. The V call is TRBV2, the J call TRBJ1-4, with TRBD1 matching over 8 bases. J was trimmed by 3 bases and V by 3 bases; bases with no gene match: 21. This CDR3 has 21 residues. Germline V CDR1 and CDR2: SNHLY, FYNNEI. The DNA of the CDR3 is TGTGCCAGCAGTGACCCCGGAAATTCGGTCAGGGGGCGGTCAGCTAATGAAAAACTGTTTTTT. It is translated as CASSDPGNSVRGRSANEKLFF.

This clonotype was counted at least ten times. The rearrangement uses TRBV7-2 and TRBJ1-1, with a weak D call TRBD1 (5 bases). The CDR3 is 15 amino acids. Germline lookup yields CDR1 SGHTA and CDR2 FQGNSA. Deletions cut 0 bases from V and 7 bases from J, with 15 bases between. The CDR3 sequence is CASSLAQAWVDEAFF. The CDR3 DNA sequence: TGTGCCAGCAGCTTAGCACAGGCCTGGGTTGATGAAGCTTTCTTT. Using reference TRBV7-2 and TRBJ1-1 for the parts outside the CDR3, the full variable domain is GAGVSQSPSNKVTEKGKDVELRCDPISGHTALYWYRQSLGQGLEFLIYFQGNSAPDKSGLPSDRFSAERTGGSVSTLTIQRTQQEDSAVYLCASSLAQAWVDEAFFGQGTRLTVV.

To note about this clonotype: This clone may be a read error of a much larger clone one base away. This rearrangement joins TRBV20-1 to TRBJ2-7, with TRBD1 matching over 9 bases. This CDR3 comprises 13 residues. Trimming cost V 5 bases and J 4 bases; bases outside gene matches: 6. The germline gives CDR1 DFQATT, CDR2 SNEGSKA (reference sequence). The CDR3 DNA follows: TGCAGTGCTTGGGACAGGGTAGCGTACGAGCAGTACTTC. The encoded protein is CSAWDRVAYEQYF.

This clonotype was seen repeatedly, ten times or more. CDR3 residues: CAWSSGADTQYF. The CDR3 nucleotides read TGTGCCTGGAGTAGTGGGGCAGATACGCAGTATTTT. V usage is TRBV30 and J usage is TRBJ2-3; D gene ambiguous. Germline lookup yields CDR1 GTSNPN and CDR2 SVGIG (reference sequence). CDR3 length: 12 residues. Trimming pared 2 bases from V and 4 bases from J, leaving 7 bases between. Looking up the rest from reference TRBV30 and TRBJ2-3 gives the full variable domain: SQTIHQWPATLVQPVGSPLSLECTVEGTSNPNLYWYRQAAGRGLQLLFYSVGIGQISSEVPQNLSASRPQDRQFILSSKKLLLSDSGFYLCAWSSGADTQYFGPGTRLTVL.

This clonotype was seen a handful of times. The rearrangement links TRBV6-2 or TRBV6-3 to TRBJ2-5; D unclear. Trimming took 5 bases from V and 2 from J, leaving 18 bases between them. The CDR3 loop spans 16 amino acids. Looked up from germline, CDR1 is MNHEY and CDR2 is SVGEGT. The CDR3 nucleotides are TGTGCCAGCAGTCCCCGGACGGAGCTCCCTCAAGAGACCCAGTACTTC. Translation: CASSPRTELPQETQYF.

DNA of the CDR3: TGTGCCTGGACGGGACTAGCGAATCACAATGAGCAGTTCTTC. Residues: CAWTGLANHNEQFF. The chain has TRBV30 and TRBJ2-1; 10 bases fit TRBD2. The CDR3 runs to 14 residues. Germline assignment: CDR1 GTSNPN and CDR2 SVGIG (reference sequence). Losses at the gene ends were 4 bases for V and 5 bases for J; bases not matched to a gene: 5. The variable domain in full, completed from reference TRBV30 and TRBJ2-1, reads SQTIHQWPATLVQPVGSPLSLECTVEGTSNPNLYWYRQAAGRGLQLLFYSVGIGQISSEVPQNLSASRPQDRQFILSSKKLLLSDSGFYLCAWTGLANHNEQFFGPGTRLTVL.

This clonotype was detected only once. This chain links TRBV27 with TRBJ2-7, with TRBD1 matching over 10 bases. From germline, CDR1 is MNHEY and CDR2 SMNVEV (reference sequence). The CDR3 contains 15 residues. With V trimmed by 6 bases and J by 0 bases, 5 bases remained unmatched. CDR3 protein: CASRDRGGSSYEQYF. As DNA, the CDR3 is TGTGCCAGCAGGGACAGGGGGGGGAGCTCCTACGAGCAGTACTTC.

This clonotype was counted at least ten times. This chain joins TRBV4-3 and TRBJ2-7, with TRBD2 identical over 7 bases. The CDR3 runs 14 residues. Per the germline V gene, CDR1 is LGHNA and CDR2 is YSLEER. With V trimmed by 3 bases and J by 3 bases, 5 bases remained unmatched. In DNA form, the CDR3 reads TGCGCCAGCAGCCACTCCAGGGACTACTACGAGCAGTACTTC. Protein: CASSHSRDYYEQYF.

This clonotype has just a few counts. This rearrangement joins TRBV27 to TRBJ2-1; D gene unclear. V lost 6 bases and J 6 bases, leaving 12 bases between the germline ends. Germline V gene data show CDR1 as MNHEY and CDR2 as SMNVEV (reference sequence). CDR3 length: 13 amino acids. The CDR3 coding sequence is TGTGCCAGCAGGGAGAGCCGGAGCAATGAGCAGTTCTTC. Protein: CASRESRSNEQFF.

This clonotype was recorded a few times. The chain recombines TRBV11-3 with TRBJ2-1; D uncertain. V dropped 6 bases and J dropped 0 bases, with 12 bases sitting between them. The CDR3 consists of 15 residues. CDR1 is SGHNT, CDR2 YENEEA, per germline. CDR3 in amino acids: CASSRNPRSYNEQFF. CDR3 in DNA: TGTGCCAGCAGTCGCAATCCCCGCTCCTACAATGAGCAGTTCTTC.

The V and J genes are TRBV27 and TRBJ1-4; D gene unclear. Trimming shortened V by 10 bases and J by 2 bases, and 11 bases separated the two germline ends. Germline CDR1 and CDR2: MNHEY and SMNVEV (reference sequence). The CDR3 is made up of 13 amino acids. The CDR3 DNA sequence: TGTGCCACCCCCCGGGCGACTAATGAAAAACTGTTTTTT. Translating it yields CATPRATNEKLFF. Full variable domain (outside the CDR3, taken from reference TRBV27 and TRBJ1-4): EAQVTQNPRYLITVTGKKLTVTCSQNMNHEYMSWYRQDPGLGLRQIYYSMNVEVTDKGDVPEGYKVSRKEKRNFPLILESPSPNQTSLYFCATPRATNEKLFFGSGTQLSVL.